This T cell receptor (beta chain) was sequenced in a study of cytomegalovirus exposure and HLA in healthy donors. Study-level points and caveats: A previous analysis found most TCR beta V segments productive roughly 87% or roughly 30% of the time.

13 Jbeta primers and 60 Vbeta primers were used for the PCR. Generated by immunoSEQ multiplex PCR, the TCRdb table keeps only in-frame clones and is missing some. The sample lists about 140,000 clones, approximately 88% occurring once. Trimming removed 5 bases from V and 0 bases from J; junction bases left unmatched: 13. CDR1 is SGHNT and CDR2 is YENEEA in the germline V gene. The CDR3 totals 19 residues. The donors comprised healthy bone marrow donors. As concerns this clone: Its specificity is unknown.

The origin of this receptor is a middle-aged woman in good health and CMV-seronegative. V gene TRBV11-3 combines with J gene TRBJ2-5; 12 nucleotides line up with TRBD2. Sequenced sample: PBMCs. The chain's CDR3 is CASSLDRTSGITYQETQYF. The CDR3 coding sequence is TGTGCCAGCAGCCTCGACCGGACTAGCGGGATTACCTACCAAGAGACCCAGTACTTC.